A single sample gave rise to the 24 T cell receptor beta chains below, sequenced in a study of control samples from healthy donors and cancer patients. Here immunoSEQ multiplex PCR was the method, and the copy in TCRdb shows in-frame clones only, minus some. The sample contains more than 75,000 clones, 85% to 90% of which appear only once. The sample consisted of blood. The receptors shown here come from a man in his forties or fifties in good health.

The chain joins TRBV11-2 to TRBJ1-2, with a weak D call TRBD1 (5 bases). The CDR3 has 17 residues. Per germline, CDR1 SGHAT and CDR2 FQNNGV. Trimming left V 5 bases short and J 8 bases short, with 27 bases between. The CDR3 is CASSLTARSGPAGGYTF. CDR3 coding DNA: TGTGCCAGCAGCCTCACGGCGCGTTCCGGCCCCGCAGGGGGCTACACCTTC.

The V and J genes are TRBV15 and TRBJ1-4; 12 bases are a match to TRBD1. The CDR3 extends over 16 amino acids. With 0 bases clipped from V and 8 bases from J, the junction kept 4 bases outside the gene matches. Germline V CDR1 and CDR2: LNHNV, YYDKDF (reference sequence). CDR3 sequence (DNA): TGTGCCACCAGCAGAGATCCGGGACAGGGGGCGGAAAAACTGTTTTTT. Translating gives CATSRDPGQGAEKLFF.

The V and J genes are TRBV9 and TRBJ2-5; D is undetermined. Germline V gene lookup returns CDR1 SGDLS and CDR2 YYNGEE. Trimming shortened V by 0 bases and J by 5 bases, and 8 bases separated the two germline ends. There are 13 residues in the CDR3. The chain's CDR3 is CASSVEVGETQYF. The CDR3 DNA reads as TGTGCCAGCAGCGTAGAGGTCGGGGAGACCCAGTACTTC.

V and J are TRBV18 and TRBJ1-1; D not resolved. V lost 4 bases, J lost 3 bases, and 6 bases lay in between. The CDR3 is 12 residues long. CDR1 and CDR2 from the germline V gene are KGHSH and LQKENI. In nucleotides, the CDR3 is TGTGCCAGCTCACAGGGTGACACTGAAGCTTTCTTT. Translating it yields CASSQGDTEAFF.

V gene TRBV7-9 combines with J gene TRBJ1-1; no firm D call. This CDR3 is built from 12 residues. V shed 8 bases and J shed 4 bases, with 11 bases lying between them. The germline V gene encodes CDR1 SEHNR and CDR2 FQNEAQ (reference sequence). CDR3 region: CASHRVGTEAFF. The CDR3 nucleotides read TGTGCCAGCCATAGAGTTGGCACTGAAGCTTTCTTT.

In this sample, this clone turned up once. V gene TRBV5-4 combines with J gene TRBJ2-5; no clear D. This CDR3 has 11 amino acids. Germline V gene lookup returns CDR1 SGHNT and CDR2 YYREEE (reference sequence). Trimming took 2 bases from V and 5 from J, leaving 4 bases between them. The CDR3: CASSLAETQYF. CDR3 DNA sequence: TGTGCCAGCAGCTTAGCGGAGACCCAGTACTTC.

The chain joins TRBV7-3 to TRBJ1-1, with a possible D match to TRBD1 (6 bases). This CDR3 region has 14 residues. Germline V CDR1 and CDR2: SGHTA, FQGTGA. V gave up 5 bases and J gave up 7 bases, with 17 bases separating them. The DNA of the CDR3 is TGTGCCAGCAGCCCTTCGGACAGAACTTATGAAGCTTTCTTT. Its protein is CASSPSDRTYEAFF.

This clone was counted between two and nine times. V usage is TRBV5-5 and J usage is TRBJ1-1; 7 nucleotides match TRBD1. V trimming: 2 bases; J trimming: 1 base; junction bases outside the gene matches: 5. The CDR3 sequence is 15 residues long. Germline-derived CDR1 and CDR2 are SGHKS and YYEKEE (reference sequence). CDR3: CASSFLPGGNTEAFF. DNA for the CDR3: TGTGCCAGCAGCTTTCTCCCAGGGGGGAACACTGAAGCTTTCTTT.

The chain uses TRBV18 and TRBJ1-2; maybe TRBD1 (5 bases). The CDR3 has 13 residues. Trimming took off 3 bases at V and 8 bases at J, with 13 bases between the two ends. Germline CDR1 reads KGHSH; CDR2 reads LQKENI. The CDR3 DNA reads TGTGCCAGCTCACCCGGTGAGGGGAGGGGCTACACCTTC. Protein sequence: CASSPGEGRGYTF. Drawing the rest from reference TRBV18 and TRBJ1-2, the complete variable domain is NAGVMQNPRHLVRRRGQEARLRCSPMKGHSHVYWYRQLPEEGLKFMVYLQKENIIDESGMPKERFSAEFPKEGPSILRIQQVVRGDSAAYFCASSPGEGRGYTFGSGTRLTVV.

The chain combines TRBV11-2 with TRBJ1-3; D may be TRBD1 (5 bases). Germline CDR1 SGHAT, CDR2 FQNNGV. This CDR3 is 17 amino acids long. The V end was cut by 2 bases, the J end by 0 bases, with 14 bases between. The CDR3 sequence is CASSLNSGVFSGNTIYF. The CDR3 bases are TGTGCCAGCAGCTTAAATTCGGGGGTATTCTCTGGAAACACCATATATTTT.

Remarks on this clone: Other DNA sequences in the same sample also yield this CDR3. V is TRBV7-3 and J is TRBJ2-6; 8 positions agree with TRBD2. Germline V gene sequence: CDR1 SGHTA, CDR2 FQGTGA. This CDR3 comprises 16 residues. Germline trimming cut 1 base from V and 2 bases from J; bases unmatched to any gene: 1. CDR3 in DNA: TGTGCCAGCAGCTTAAGGCGGGGGGCTGGGGCCAACGTCCTGACTTTC. It specifies CASSLRRGAGANVLTF.

The V gene is TRBV7-6, the J gene TRBJ2-7, with 7 bases matching TRBD1. After removal of 2 bases from V and 5 bases from J, the junction contained 21 bases not matched to a gene. This CDR3 is 19 amino acids long. The V gene's germline CDR1 is SGHVS and CDR2 FNYEAQ. CDR3 residues: CASSLYPPSPPTGQNEQYF. CDR3 DNA sequence: TGTGCCAGCAGCTTATATCCCCCGAGCCCCCCGACAGGGCAAAACGAGCAGTACTTC.

The rearrangement links TRBV12-5 to TRBJ1-1; D not resolved. The germline V gene encodes CDR1 LGHNT and CDR2 FRNRAP. V was pared by 3 bases and J by 4 bases, with 12 bases between. The CDR3 runs 14 residues. Here the CDR3 DNA reads TGTGCTAGTGGTTTTTCCGGCGACTTCACTGAAGCTTTCTTT. Protein product: CASGFSGDFTEAFF.

The chain is built from TRBV30 and TRBJ2-5; weak D call: TRBD2 (6 bases). The germline gives CDR1 GTSNPN, CDR2 SVGIG (reference sequence). This CDR3 has 12 amino acids. Deletions cut 2 bases from V and 5 bases from J, with 9 bases between. Here the CDR3 DNA reads TGTGCCTGGAGTCCCCGGGGGGAGACCCAGTACTTC. Translated, it gives CAWSPRGETQYF. The full variable domain, in which reference TRBV30 and TRBJ2-5 provide the parts outside the CDR3, is SQTIHQWPATLVQPVGSPLSLECTVEGTSNPNLYWYRQAAGRGLQLLFYSVGIGQISSEVPQNLSASRPQDRQFILSSKKLLLSDSGFYLCAWSPRGETQYFGPGTRLLVL.

To note about this clone: The germline gene is not matched at one end of the junction; a read error may be the cause. V and J are TRBV6-5 and TRBJ1-2; possibly TRBD1 for D (6 bases). CDR1 MNHEY and CDR2 SVGAGI come from the germline V gene. There are 15 residues in the CDR3. The CDR3: CASSDSTGPGYGYTF. The CDR3, as DNA: TGTGCCAGCAGTGACTCGACAGGCCCTGGGTATGGCTACACCTTC.

This sequence joins TRBV11-2 and TRBJ2-3, with 7 bases fitting TRBD2. Looked up from germline, CDR1 is SGHAT and CDR2 is FQNNGV. Germline trimming cut 0 bases from V and 0 bases from J; bases unmatched to any gene: 6. The CDR3 has 17 residues. This chain's CDR3 is CASSLDIRGDSTDTQYF. The CDR3, as DNA: TGTGCCAGCAGCTTAGACATCCGGGGGGATAGCACAGATACGCAGTATTTT.

The CDR3 region is CASSPPSDRGAQPQHF. CDR3 in DNA: TGTGCCAGCTCACCACCTTCAGACAGGGGGGCTCAGCCCCAGCATTTT. V and J are TRBV18 and TRBJ1-5, with TRBD1 identical over 9 bases. V lost 0 bases and J lost 6; bases outside the gene matches: 6. Germline V gene sequence: CDR1 KGHSH, CDR2 LQKENI. The length of the CDR3 is 16 residues.

The genes are TRBV3-1 (or the pseudogene TRBV3-2) and TRBJ1-4, with 12 bases that match TRBD1. This CDR3 comprises 16 residues. V shed 4 bases, J shed 6 bases, and the junction held 6 bases outside the gene matches. Looked up from germline, CDR1 is LGHDT and CDR2 is YNNKEL (reference sequence). CDR3 protein: CASSPERDRGHEKLFF. The CDR3 region has the DNA TGTGCCAGCAGCCCCGAGCGGGACAGGGGGCATGAAAAACTGTTTTTT.

The V and J genes are TRBV11-3 and TRBJ2-5; D not resolved. The CDR3 is made up of 14 amino acids. Germline-derived CDR1 and CDR2 are SGHNT and YENEEA. The V end lost 5 bases, the J end lost 5 bases, and 15 bases lay between the germline ends. As DNA, the CDR3 is TGTGCCAGCAGCACCGCCACGCTGACGGAGACCCAGTACTTC. Translating it yields CASSTATLTETQYF.

The rearrangement joins TRBV5-4 to TRBJ2-3; 10 positions agree with TRBD2. Germline CDR1 reads SGHNT; CDR2 reads YYREEE (reference sequence). This CDR3 spans 14 amino acids. The V gene end was trimmed by 4 bases and the J gene end by 6 bases; junction bases not matched to a gene: 5. CDR3 DNA sequence: TGTGCCAGCAGCAAAGCGGGGGGGCACGATACGCAGTATTTT. Residues: CASSKAGGHDTQYF.

V usage is TRBV2 and J usage is TRBJ1-4, with a possible D match to TRBD1 (5 bases). The germline V gene encodes CDR1 SNHLY and CDR2 FYNNEI. Trimming cost V 5 bases and J 0 bases, with 7 bases left between them. CDR3 length: 14 amino acids. The CDR3 sequence is CASSSGPTNEKLFF. CDR3 bases: TGTGCCAGCAGTTCAGGGCCAACTAATGAAAAACTGTTTTTT.

J is TRBJ2-1 and V is TRBV10-1; 9 positions match TRBD2. The CDR3 covers 14 residues. From germline, CDR1 is WNHNN and CDR2 SYGVQD (reference sequence). V gave up 6 bases and J gave up 10 bases; unmatched junction bases: 10. The CDR3 region has the DNA TGCGCCAGCAGGCCGGGACTAGCACTGGGAGAGCAGTTCTTC. Protein: CASRPGLALGEQFF.

The CDR3 region has the DNA TGTGCCAGCAGCCCCGGGACAGGGGGAAGCAATGAGCAGTTCTTC. Translated, it gives CASSPGTGGSNEQFF. The rearrangement joins TRBV3-1 (or the pseudogene TRBV3-2) to TRBJ2-1; 11 nucleotides agree with TRBD1. V trimming: 4 bases; J trimming: 6 bases; junction bases outside the gene matches: 5. The CDR3 contains 15 residues. Germline lookup yields CDR1 LGHDT and CDR2 YNNKEL (reference sequence).

The chain carries TRBV24-1 and TRBJ1-1, with D tentatively TRBD1 (6 bases). Germline V gene sequence: CDR1 KGHDR, CDR2 SFDVKD. The CDR3 totals 13 residues. With 8 bases removed from V and 0 bases from J, the gap between germline ends came to 9 bases. CDR3 residues: CATMDSMNTEAFF. In DNA, the CDR3 is TGTGCCACCATGGACAGCATGAACACTGAAGCTTTCTTT.